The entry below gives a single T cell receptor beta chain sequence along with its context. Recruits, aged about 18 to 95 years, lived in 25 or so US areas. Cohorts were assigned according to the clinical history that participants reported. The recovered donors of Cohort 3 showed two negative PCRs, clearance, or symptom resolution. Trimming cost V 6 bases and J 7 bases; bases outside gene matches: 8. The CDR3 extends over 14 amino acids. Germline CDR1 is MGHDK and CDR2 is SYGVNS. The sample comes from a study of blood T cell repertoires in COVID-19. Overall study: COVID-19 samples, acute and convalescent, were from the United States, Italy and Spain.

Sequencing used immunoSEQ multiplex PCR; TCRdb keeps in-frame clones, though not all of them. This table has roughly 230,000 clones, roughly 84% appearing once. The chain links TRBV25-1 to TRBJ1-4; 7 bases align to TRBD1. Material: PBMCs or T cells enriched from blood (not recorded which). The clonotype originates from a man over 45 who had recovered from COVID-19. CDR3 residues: CASSRQGILEKLFF. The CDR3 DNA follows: TGTGCCAGCAGCAGACAGGGAATCCTTGAAAAACTGTTTTTT.